Each of the 18 T cell receptor beta chains below was sequenced from the same sample in a study of shared clonotypes between healthy human individuals. Naive CD8 isolation took CD45RO-negative cells positively selected for CCR7 and excluded terminally differentiated effector memory CD45RA+ cells. Generated by immunoSEQ multiplex PCR, the TCRdb table keeps only in-frame clones and is missing some. The sample holds 2 million or so clones; about 95% are singletons and the top ten take roughly 1%. The sample consisted of naive CD8+ T cells sorted from blood. The receptors were sampled from a man aged 18 to 30 in good health.

The chain is built from TRBV27 and TRBJ2-2, with a possible D match to TRBD1 (5 bases). The CDR3 covers 13 residues. V was shortened by 3 bases and J by 5 bases, with 7 bases between the two germline ends. Per germline, CDR1 MNHEY and CDR2 SMNVEV (reference sequence). CDR3 in amino acids: CASSFDSTGELFF. The CDR3 nucleotides are TGTGCCAGCAGTTTCGACAGTACCGGGGAGCTGTTTTTT.

This chain uses TRBV9 with TRBJ2-1; D not certain. CDR1 is SGDLS and CDR2 is YYNGEE in the germline V gene. CDR3 length: 12 amino acids. Trimming shortened V by 4 bases and J by 8 bases, and 10 bases separated the two germline ends. The CDR3 bases are TGTGCCAGCAGCATCCGCCCCGATGAGCAGTTCTTC. Amino acids: CASSIRPDEQFF.

The rearrangement links TRBV4-1 to TRBJ1-2, with TRBD1 as a possible D gene (5 bases). V lost 4 bases to trimming and J lost 3 bases, with 12 bases between them. Germline-derived CDR1 and CDR2 are MGHRA and YSYEKL. This CDR3 comprises 14 residues. The CDR3 loop is CASSPEVRDYGYTF. The CDR3 DNA reads TGCGCCAGCAGCCCAGAGGTCAGGGACTATGGCTACACCTTC.

The chain employs TRBV11-2 and TRBJ1-1; 8 bases line up with TRBD1. The germline V gene has CDR1 SGHAT and CDR2 FQNNGV. The CDR3 contains 14 residues. The trim removed 3 bases at V and 4 bases at J, leaving 4 bases unmatched. In DNA, the CDR3 is TGTGCCAGCAGCTTGCCCACAGGGGGCACTGAAGCTTTCTTT. It encodes CASSLPTGGTEAFF.

The chain joins TRBV30 to TRBJ2-7; D not resolved. The CDR3 loop spans 14 amino acids. Germline V gives CDR1 GTSNPN, CDR2 SVGIG (reference sequence). The V end was cut by 5 bases, the J end by 2 bases, with 16 bases between. CDR3 in amino acids: CAWGLTDRTYEQYF. The CDR3 DNA sequence: TGTGCCTGGGGCCTTACCGACCGTACCTACGAGCAGTACTTC.

V is TRBV5-6 and J is TRBJ2-2, with D hard to call. The CDR3 covers 14 residues. V was shortened by 0 bases and J by 1 base, with 4 bases between the two germline ends. Germline CDR1 SGHDT, CDR2 YYEEEE. The CDR3 loop reads CASSLDGNTGELFF. For the CDR3, the DNA is TGTGCCAGCAGCTTGGACGGGAACACCGGGGAGCTGTTTTTT.

As to this clone: Mismatch with germline at one junction end may stem from a read error. The V and J genes are TRBV15 and TRBJ2-7; possible D gene TRBD1, 6 bases. Looked up from germline, CDR1 is LNHNV and CDR2 is YYDKDF (reference sequence). The CDR3 covers 16 residues. CDR3 sequence (DNA): TGTGCCACCAGCAGAGATAGGGGGACACGGGCCGTCTTCTTGCACTTC. Translating gives CATSRDRGTRAVFLHF.

The J gene is TRBJ2-7, the V gene TRBV29-1; perhaps D is TRBD1 or TRBD2 (5 bases each). Germline CDR1 is SQVTM and CDR2 is ANQGSEA. V was clipped by 3 bases and J by 2 bases, with 14 bases between them. CDR3 length: 14 residues. As DNA, the CDR3 is TGCAGCGTTGATACCGGGACCGGACCCTACGAGCAGTACTTC. Its protein is CSVDTGTGPYEQYF.

The chain combines TRBV7-9 with TRBJ1-2; no reliable D call. The CDR3 sequence is 16 residues long. V was clipped by 3 bases and J by 1 base, with 15 bases between them. Germline V CDR1 and CDR2: SEHNR, FQNEAQ (reference sequence). The CDR3 region has the DNA TGTGCCAGCAGCTTTATCGAGTTCGGACTTAACTATGGCTACACCTTC. Protein sequence: CASSFIEFGLNYGYTF. Complete variable domain (other parts from reference TRBV7-9 and TRBJ1-2): DTGVSQNPRHKITKRGQNVTFRCDPISEHNRLYWYRQTLGQGPEFLTYFQNEAQLEKSRLLSDRFSAERPKGSFSTLEIQRTEQGDSAMYLCASSFIEFGLNYGYTFGSGTRLTVV.

The chain joins TRBV18 to TRBJ1-6; D gene uncertain. Trimming left V 4 bases short and J 0 bases short, with 16 bases between. This CDR3 comprises 18 residues. CDR1 KGHSH and CDR2 LQKENI come from the germline V gene. This CDR3 reads CASSLTADPSSYNSPLHF. CDR3 DNA sequence: TGTGCCAGCTCACTAACCGCCGACCCGAGCTCCTATAATTCACCCCTCCACTTT.

A word on this clone: This same CDR3 is encoded by further DNA sequences in the sample. This chain connects TRBV5-1 to TRBJ2-7, with D perhaps assigned TRBD1 or TRBD2 (5 bases each). The CDR3 covers 14 residues. In germline, CDR1 is SGHRS, CDR2 YFSETQ. The ends were cut back, 0 bases at V and 2 bases at J, with 9 bases in the middle. The CDR3 nucleotides read TGCGCCAGCAGCTTGGGGGACGGCCCCTACGAGCAGTACTTC. Encoded protein: CASSLGDGPYEQYF. Drawing the rest from reference TRBV5-1 and TRBJ2-7, the complete variable domain is KAGVTQTPRYLIKTRGQQVTLSCSPISGHRSVSWYQQTPGQGLQFLFEYFSETQRNKGNFPGRFSGRQFSNSRSEMNVSTLELGDSALYLCASSLGDGPYEQYFGPGTRLTVT.

The chain links TRBV11-2 to TRBJ2-1, with 8 positions matching TRBD1. V was pared by 1 base and J by 8 bases, with 1 base of the junction left unmatched. The CDR3 is 13 amino acids. Germline CDR1 reads SGHAT; CDR2 reads FQNNGV. The CDR3, as DNA: TGTGCCAGCAGCTTAGGGACAGGGTATGAGCAGTTCTTC. It is translated as CASSLGTGYEQFF.

The rearrangement links TRBV10-3 to TRBJ1-1; the D is unclear. The germline gives CDR1 ENHRY, CDR2 SYGVKD. V lost 6 bases and J 3 bases, leaving 11 bases between the germline ends. The CDR3 is 13 residues long. CDR3 amino acids: CAIRSDGYTEAFF. The DNA for the CDR3 is TGTGCCATCAGGTCGGACGGATACACTGAAGCTTTCTTT.

The chain employs TRBV9 and TRBJ1-2; a weak D match, TRBD1 (5 bases). Trimming removed 0 bases at V and 7 bases at J, with 13 bases between. Looked up from germline, CDR1 is SGDLS and CDR2 is YYNGEE. The length of the CDR3 is 14 residues. The CDR3 bases are TGTGCCAGCAGCGTAGGAGGGGAGACCTCTGGCTACACCTTC. As protein: CASSVGGETSGYTF.

On this clone: The same CDR3 can be traced to other DNA sequences in this sample. This CDR3 reads CASSPVGTGTYEQYF. CDR3 nucleotides: TGCGCCAGCAGCCCCGTCGGGACTGGCACCTACGAGCAGTACTTC. The chain employs TRBV5-1 and TRBJ2-7; D might be TRBD2 (6 bases). The germline V gene has CDR1 SGHRS and CDR2 YFSETQ. The CDR3 has 15 amino acids. The germline V and J ends were trimmed by 4 bases and 2 bases, with 16 bases remaining between them.

The chain joins TRBV27 to TRBJ2-1, with 7 bases aligning to TRBD2. The CDR3 sequence is 13 residues long. The V gene end was trimmed by 2 bases and the J gene end by 8 bases; junction bases not matched to a gene: 3. Germline V gives CDR1 MNHEY, CDR2 SMNVEV (reference sequence). CDR3 region: CASSLVTSYEQFF. The CDR3 DNA follows: TGTGCCAGCAGTTTAGTGACTAGCTATGAGCAGTTCTTC.

In DNA, the CDR3 is TGCGCCAGCAGCCAAGTGATGGCGGGGGGGACCTACGAGCAGTACTTC. It encodes CASSQVMAGGTYEQYF. This chain uses TRBV4-3 with TRBJ2-7; 9 bases align to TRBD2. Germline CDR1 is LGHNA and CDR2 is YSLEER. The CDR3 runs 16 residues. The J segment lost 2 bases and the V segment lost 1 base, leaving 6 bases of the junction unmatched.

The chain uses TRBV7-9 and TRBJ2-2; 7 bases match TRBD2. The CDR3 length is 15 residues. Germline CDR1 SEHNR, CDR2 FQNEAQ (reference sequence). V was pared by 6 bases and J by 0 bases, with 4 bases of the junction left unmatched. The CDR3 DNA is TGTGCCAGCAGTTTTCTAGCGGCGAACACCGGGGAGCTGTTTTTT. Translated, it gives CASSFLAANTGELFF.